This T cell receptor (beta chain) was sequenced in a study of memory CD4+ T cells and cytomegalovirus serostatus. Study-level points and caveats: About 40% of the roughly 150 known CMV-associated TCRbeta sequences appeared in CD4+ memory.

Assay used: immunoSEQ multiplex PCR; TCRdb lists only in-frame clones, some missing. The table records 50,000 or so clones, 83% of them present only once. In regard to this clone: Its antigen remains unknown.

Single viable CD3+CD4+CD8-CD45RO+ cells were sorted as the memory CD4+ T cells. The clonotype comes from an adult in good health and CMV-seropositive. Sequencing input: memory CD4+ T cells from blood.

As DNA, the CDR3 is TGTGCCAGCAGCCAACCGGGACGGCATGCCTATGGCTACACCTTC. Translation gives CASSQPGRHAYGYTF. The chain combines TRBV4-2 with TRBJ1-2, with D possibly TRBD1 on 5 matching bases. V was clipped by 2 bases and J by 4 bases, with 14 bases between them. Germline V lookup: CDR1 LGHNA, CDR2 YNFKEQ. This CDR3 is built from 15 residues.